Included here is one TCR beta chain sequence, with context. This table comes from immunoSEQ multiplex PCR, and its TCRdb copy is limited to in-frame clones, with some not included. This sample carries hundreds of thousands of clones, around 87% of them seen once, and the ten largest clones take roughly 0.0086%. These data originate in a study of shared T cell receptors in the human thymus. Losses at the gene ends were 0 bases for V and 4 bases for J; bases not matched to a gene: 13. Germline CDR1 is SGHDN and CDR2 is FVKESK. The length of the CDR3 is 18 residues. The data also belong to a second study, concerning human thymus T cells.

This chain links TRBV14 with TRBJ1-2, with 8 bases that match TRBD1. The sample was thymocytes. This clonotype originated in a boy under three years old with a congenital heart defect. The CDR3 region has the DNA TGTGCCAGCAGCCAAGAGGGGGGGGACAGGTCCCTCTCCTATGGCTACACCTTC. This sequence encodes CASSQEGGDRSLSYGYTF. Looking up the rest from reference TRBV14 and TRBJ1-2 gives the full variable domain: EAGVTQFPSHSVIEKGQTVTLRCDPISGHDNLYWYRRVMGKEIKFLLHFVKESKQDESGMPNNRFLAERTGGTYSTLKVQPAELEDSGVYFCASSQEGGDRSLSYGYTFGSGTRLTVV.